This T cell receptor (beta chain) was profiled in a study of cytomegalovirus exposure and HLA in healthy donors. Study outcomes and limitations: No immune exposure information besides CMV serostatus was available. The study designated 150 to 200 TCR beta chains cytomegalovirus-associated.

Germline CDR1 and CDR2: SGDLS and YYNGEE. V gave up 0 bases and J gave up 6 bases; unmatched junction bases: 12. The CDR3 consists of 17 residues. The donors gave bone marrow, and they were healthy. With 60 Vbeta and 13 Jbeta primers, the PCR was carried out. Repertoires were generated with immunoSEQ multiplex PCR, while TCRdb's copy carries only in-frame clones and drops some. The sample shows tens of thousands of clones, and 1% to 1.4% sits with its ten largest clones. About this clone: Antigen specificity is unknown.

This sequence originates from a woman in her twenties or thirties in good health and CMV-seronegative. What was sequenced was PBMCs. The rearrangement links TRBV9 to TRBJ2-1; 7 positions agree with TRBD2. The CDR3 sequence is CASSVALAGGGRNEQFF. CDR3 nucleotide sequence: TGTGCCAGCAGCGTAGCTTTGGCCGGGGGAGGGCGCAATGAGCAGTTCTTC.